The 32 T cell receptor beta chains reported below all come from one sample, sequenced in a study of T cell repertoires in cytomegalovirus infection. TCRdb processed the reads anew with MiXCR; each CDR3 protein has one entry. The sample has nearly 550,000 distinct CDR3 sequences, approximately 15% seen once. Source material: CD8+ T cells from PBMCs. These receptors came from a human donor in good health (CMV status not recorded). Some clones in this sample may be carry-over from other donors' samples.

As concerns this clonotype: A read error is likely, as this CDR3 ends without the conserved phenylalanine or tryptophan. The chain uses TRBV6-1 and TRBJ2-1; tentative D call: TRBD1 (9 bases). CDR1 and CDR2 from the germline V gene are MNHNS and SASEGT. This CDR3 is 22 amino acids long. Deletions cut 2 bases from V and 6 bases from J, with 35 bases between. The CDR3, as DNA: TGTGCCAGCAGTGAACGTCCTTTTTGGACAGGGGACGGCGGGAGGAGGAGCAATGAGCAGTTCTTA. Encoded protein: CASSERPFWTGDGGRRSNEQFL.

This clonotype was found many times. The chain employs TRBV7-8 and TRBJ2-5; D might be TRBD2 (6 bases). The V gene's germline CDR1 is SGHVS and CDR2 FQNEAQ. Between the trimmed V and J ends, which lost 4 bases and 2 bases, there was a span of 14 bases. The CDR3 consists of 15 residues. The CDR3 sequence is CASSSSGRLQETQYF. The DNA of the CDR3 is TGTGCCAGCAGCTCGTCCGGGAGATTACAAGAGACCCAGTACTTC.

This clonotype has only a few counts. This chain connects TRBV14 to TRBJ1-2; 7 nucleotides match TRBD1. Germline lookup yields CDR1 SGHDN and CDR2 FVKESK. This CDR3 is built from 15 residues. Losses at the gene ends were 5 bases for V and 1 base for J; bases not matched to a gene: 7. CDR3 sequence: CASSGTARLNYGYTF. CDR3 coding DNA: TGTGCCAGCAGCGGGACAGCCCGACTTAACTATGGCTACACCTTC.

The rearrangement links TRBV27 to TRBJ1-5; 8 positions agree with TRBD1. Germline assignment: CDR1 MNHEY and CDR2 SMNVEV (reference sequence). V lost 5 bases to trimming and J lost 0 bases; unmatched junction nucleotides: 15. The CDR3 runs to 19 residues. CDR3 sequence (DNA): TGTGCCAGCAGTGCTCGTCCAGCCGGGACAGGCATTAGCAATCAGCCCCAGCATTTT. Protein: CASSARPAGTGISNQPQHF.

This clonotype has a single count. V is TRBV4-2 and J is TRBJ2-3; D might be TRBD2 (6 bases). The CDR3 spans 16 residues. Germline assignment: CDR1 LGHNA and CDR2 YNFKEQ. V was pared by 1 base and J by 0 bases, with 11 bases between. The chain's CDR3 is CASSQVERASTDTQYF. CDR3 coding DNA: TGTGCCAGCAGCCAAGTGGAGCGGGCAAGCACAGATACGCAGTATTTT.

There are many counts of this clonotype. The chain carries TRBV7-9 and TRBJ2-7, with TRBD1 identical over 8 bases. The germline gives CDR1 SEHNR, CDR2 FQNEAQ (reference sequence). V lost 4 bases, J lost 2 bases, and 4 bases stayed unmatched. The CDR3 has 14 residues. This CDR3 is CASSSQGAPYEQYF. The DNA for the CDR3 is TGTGCCAGCAGCTCGCAGGGGGCCCCCTACGAGCAGTACTTC.

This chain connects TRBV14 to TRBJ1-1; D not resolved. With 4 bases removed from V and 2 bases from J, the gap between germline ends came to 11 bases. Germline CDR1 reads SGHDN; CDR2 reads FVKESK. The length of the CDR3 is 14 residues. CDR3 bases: TGTGCCAGCAGCCGCTTCATGACTAACACTGAAGCTTTCTTT. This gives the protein CASSRFMTNTEAFF. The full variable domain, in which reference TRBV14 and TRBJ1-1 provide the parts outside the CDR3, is EAGVTQFPSHSVIEKGQTVTLRCDPISGHDNLYWYRRVMGKEIKFLLHFVKESKQDESGMPNNRFLAERTGGTYSTLKVQPAELEDSGVYFCASSRFMTNTEAFFGQGTRLTVV.

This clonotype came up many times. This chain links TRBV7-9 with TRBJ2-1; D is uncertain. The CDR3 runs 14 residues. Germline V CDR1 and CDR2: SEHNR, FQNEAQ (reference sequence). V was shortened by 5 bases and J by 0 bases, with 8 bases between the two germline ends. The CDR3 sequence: CASSPISSYNEQFF. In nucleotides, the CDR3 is TGTGCCAGCAGCCCTATAAGCTCCTACAATGAGCAGTTCTTC.

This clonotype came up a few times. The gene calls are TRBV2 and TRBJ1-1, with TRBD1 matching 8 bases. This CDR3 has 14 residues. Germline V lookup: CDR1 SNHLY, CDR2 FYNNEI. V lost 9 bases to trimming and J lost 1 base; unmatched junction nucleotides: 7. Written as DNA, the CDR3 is TGTGCCAGAGGGGACAGGCCGTCGAACACTGAAGCTTTCTTT. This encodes CARGDRPSNTEAFF.

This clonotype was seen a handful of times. Here the CDR3 reads CASSLIAGTTWDEQFF. Here the CDR3 DNA reads TGTGCCAGCAGCTTAATCGCGGGGACTACTTGGGATGAGCAGTTCTTC. This rearrangement joins TRBV7-3 to TRBJ2-1, with TRBD2 matching over 7 bases. The CDR3 covers 16 residues. Germline V gene sequence: CDR1 SGHTA, CDR2 FQGTGA. With V trimmed by 1 base and J by 8 bases, 11 bases remained unmatched.

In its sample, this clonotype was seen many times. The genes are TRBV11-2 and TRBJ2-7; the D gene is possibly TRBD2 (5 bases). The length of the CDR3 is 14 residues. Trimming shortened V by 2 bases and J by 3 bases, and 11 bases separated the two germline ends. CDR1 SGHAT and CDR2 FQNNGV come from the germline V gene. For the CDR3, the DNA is TGTGCCAGCAGCTTACCGGACTCCAGCTACGAGCAGTACTTC. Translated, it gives CASSLPDSSYEQYF. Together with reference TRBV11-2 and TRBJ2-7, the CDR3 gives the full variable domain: EAGVAQSPRYKIIEKRQSVAFWCNPISGHATLYWYQQILGQGPKLLIQFQNNGVVDDSQLPKDRFSAERLKGVDSTLKIQPAKLEDSAVYLCASSLPDSSYEQYFGPGTRLTVT.

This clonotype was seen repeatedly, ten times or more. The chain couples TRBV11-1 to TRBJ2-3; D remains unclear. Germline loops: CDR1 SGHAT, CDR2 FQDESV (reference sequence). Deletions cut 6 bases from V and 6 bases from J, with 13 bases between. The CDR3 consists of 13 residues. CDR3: CASRPLGVDTQYF. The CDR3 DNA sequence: TGTGCCAGCAGACCCCTAGGAGTGGATACGCAGTATTTT.

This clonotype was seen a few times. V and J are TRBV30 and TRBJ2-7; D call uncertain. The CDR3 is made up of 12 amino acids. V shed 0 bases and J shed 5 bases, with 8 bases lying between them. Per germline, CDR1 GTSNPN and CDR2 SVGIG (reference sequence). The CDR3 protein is CAWSVREDEQYF. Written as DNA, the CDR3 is TGTGCCTGGAGTGTGAGAGAGGACGAGCAGTACTTC.

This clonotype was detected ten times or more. This chain's CDR3 is CASMGVPWGQETQYF. In DNA, the CDR3 is TGTGCCAGCATGGGAGTACCATGGGGGCAAGAGACCCAGTACTTC. The chain combines TRBV7-2 with TRBJ2-5; D may be TRBD1 or TRBD2 (5 bases each). The CDR3 totals 15 residues. In germline, CDR1 is SGHTA, CDR2 FQGNSA. The V gene lost 7 bases and the J gene lost 2 bases, with 17 bases spanning the gap.

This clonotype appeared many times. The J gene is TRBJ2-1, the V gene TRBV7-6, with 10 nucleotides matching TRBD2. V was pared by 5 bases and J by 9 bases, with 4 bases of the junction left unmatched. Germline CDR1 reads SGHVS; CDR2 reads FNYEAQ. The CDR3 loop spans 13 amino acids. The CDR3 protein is CASSPSGSSEQFF. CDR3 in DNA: TGTGCCAGCAGCCCTAGCGGGAGTAGTGAGCAGTTCTTC.

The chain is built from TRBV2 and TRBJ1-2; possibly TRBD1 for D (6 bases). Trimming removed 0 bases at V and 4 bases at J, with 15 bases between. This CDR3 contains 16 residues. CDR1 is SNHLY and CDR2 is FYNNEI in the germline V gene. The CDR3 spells CASSEAQIQGFYGYTF. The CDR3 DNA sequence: TGTGCCAGCAGTGAAGCCCAAATACAGGGATTCTATGGCTACACCTTC.

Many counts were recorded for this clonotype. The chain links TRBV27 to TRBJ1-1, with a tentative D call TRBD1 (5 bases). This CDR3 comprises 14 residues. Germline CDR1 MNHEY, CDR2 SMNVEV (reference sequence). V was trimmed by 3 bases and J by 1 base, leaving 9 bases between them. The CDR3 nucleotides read TGTGCCAGCAGTTTGGGGGATTCGAACACTGAAGCTTTCTTT. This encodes CASSLGDSNTEAFF.

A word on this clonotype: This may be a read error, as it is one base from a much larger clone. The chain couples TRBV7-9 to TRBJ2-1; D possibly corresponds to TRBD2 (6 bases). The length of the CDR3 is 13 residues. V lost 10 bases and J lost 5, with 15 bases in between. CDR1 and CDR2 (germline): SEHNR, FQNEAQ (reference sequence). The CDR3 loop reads CATAPGADNEQFF. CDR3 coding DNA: TGTGCCACTGCGCCGGGAGCCGACAATGAGCAGTTCTTC.

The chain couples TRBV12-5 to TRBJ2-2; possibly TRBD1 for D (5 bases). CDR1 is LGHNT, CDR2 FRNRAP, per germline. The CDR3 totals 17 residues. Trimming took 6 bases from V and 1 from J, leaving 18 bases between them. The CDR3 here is CASGPTNQGLNTGELFF. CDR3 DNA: TGTGCTAGTGGCCCTACAAATCAGGGTTTGAACACCGGGGAGCTGTTTTTT.

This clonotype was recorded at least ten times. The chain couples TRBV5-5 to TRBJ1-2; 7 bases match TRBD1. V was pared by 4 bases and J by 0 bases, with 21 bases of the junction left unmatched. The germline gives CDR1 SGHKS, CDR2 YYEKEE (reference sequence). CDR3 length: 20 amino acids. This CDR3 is CASSLRSGTAIPQTNYGYTF. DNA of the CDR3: TGTGCCAGCAGCCTAAGATCCGGGACAGCCATACCTCAAACTAACTATGGCTACACCTTC. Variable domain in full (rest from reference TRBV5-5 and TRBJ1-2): DAGVTQSPTHLIKTRGQQVTLRCSPISGHKSVSWYQQVLGQGPQFIFQYYEKEERGRGNFPDRFSARQFPNYSSELNVNALLLGDSALYLCASSLRSGTAIPQTNYGYTFGSGTRLTVV.

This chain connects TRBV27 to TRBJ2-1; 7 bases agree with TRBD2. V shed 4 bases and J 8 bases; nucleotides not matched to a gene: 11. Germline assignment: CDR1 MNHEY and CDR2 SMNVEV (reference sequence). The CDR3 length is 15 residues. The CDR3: CASSSSGHASDEQFF. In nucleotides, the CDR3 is TGTGCCAGCAGTTCTAGCGGCCACGCTAGCGATGAGCAGTTCTTC.

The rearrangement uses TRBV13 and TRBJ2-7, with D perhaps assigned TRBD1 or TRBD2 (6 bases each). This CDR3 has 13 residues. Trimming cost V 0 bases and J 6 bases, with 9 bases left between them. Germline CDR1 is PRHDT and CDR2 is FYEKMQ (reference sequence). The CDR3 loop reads CASSLGGGPEQYF. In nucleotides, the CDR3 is TGTGCCAGCAGCTTAGGTGGGGGGCCCGAGCAGTACTTC.

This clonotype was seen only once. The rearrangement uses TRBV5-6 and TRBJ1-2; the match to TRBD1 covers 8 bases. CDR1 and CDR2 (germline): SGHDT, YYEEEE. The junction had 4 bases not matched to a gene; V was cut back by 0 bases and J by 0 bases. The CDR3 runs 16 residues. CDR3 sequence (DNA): TGTGCCAGCAGCTTGGGGGGGACAGGAACTAACTATGGCTACACCTTC. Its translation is CASSLGGTGTNYGYTF.

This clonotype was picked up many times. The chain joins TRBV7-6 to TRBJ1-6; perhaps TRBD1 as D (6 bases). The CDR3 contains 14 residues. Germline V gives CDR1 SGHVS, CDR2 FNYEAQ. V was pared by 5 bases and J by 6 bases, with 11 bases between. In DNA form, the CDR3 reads TGTGCCAGCAGCCTGGACAGCATTAATTCACCCCTCCACTTT. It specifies CASSLDSINSPLHF.

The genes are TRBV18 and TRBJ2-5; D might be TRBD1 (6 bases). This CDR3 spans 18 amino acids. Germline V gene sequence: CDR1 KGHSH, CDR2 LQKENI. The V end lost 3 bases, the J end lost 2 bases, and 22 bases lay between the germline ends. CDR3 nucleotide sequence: TGTGCCAGCTCACCGCTTCCCGGGACACAGGGCACTCAAGAGACCCAGTACTTC. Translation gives CASSPLPGTQGTQETQYF.

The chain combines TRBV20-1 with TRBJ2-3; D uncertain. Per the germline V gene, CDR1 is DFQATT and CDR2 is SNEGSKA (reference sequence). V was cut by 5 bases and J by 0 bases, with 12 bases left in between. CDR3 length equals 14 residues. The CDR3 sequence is CSAAALDSTDTQYF. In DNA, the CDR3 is TGCAGTGCTGCCGCTTTGGATAGCACAGATACGCAGTATTTT.

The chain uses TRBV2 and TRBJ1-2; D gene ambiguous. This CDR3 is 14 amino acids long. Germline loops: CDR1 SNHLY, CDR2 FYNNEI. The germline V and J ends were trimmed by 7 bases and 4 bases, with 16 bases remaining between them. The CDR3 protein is CASKGPEDGYGYTF. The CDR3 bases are TGTGCCAGCAAGGGCCCGGAGGACGGCTATGGCTACACCTTC.

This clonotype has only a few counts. The CDR3 sequence is CASRLPGQGASGELFF. The DNA of the CDR3 is TGTGCCAGCAGACTACCGGGACAGGGGGCATCCGGGGAGCTGTTTTTT. The chain employs TRBV7-9 and TRBJ2-2, with 12 bases fitting TRBD1. V was clipped by 6 bases and J by 6 bases; unmatched bases: 8. This CDR3 comprises 16 residues. CDR1 SEHNR and CDR2 FQNEAQ come from the germline V gene (reference sequence).

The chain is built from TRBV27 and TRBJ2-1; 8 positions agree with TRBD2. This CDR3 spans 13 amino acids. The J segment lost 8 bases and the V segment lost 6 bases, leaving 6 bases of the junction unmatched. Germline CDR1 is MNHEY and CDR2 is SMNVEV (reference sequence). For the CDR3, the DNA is TGTGCCAGCAGCTCGACTAGCGCCGATGAGCAGTTCTTC. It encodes CASSSTSADEQFF.

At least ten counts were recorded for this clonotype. CDR3 in DNA: TGTGCCAGCAGCGACGGCCCACTAGCGGGGTCGAAGGGGCAGTACTTC. Residues: CASSDGPLAGSKGQYF. The chain couples TRBV7-2 to TRBJ2-7, with 10 bases matching TRBD2. Germline V gene data show CDR1 as SGHTA and CDR2 as FQGNSA. CDR3 length: 16 amino acids. The junction had 16 bases not matched to a gene; V was cut back by 5 bases and J by 9 bases.

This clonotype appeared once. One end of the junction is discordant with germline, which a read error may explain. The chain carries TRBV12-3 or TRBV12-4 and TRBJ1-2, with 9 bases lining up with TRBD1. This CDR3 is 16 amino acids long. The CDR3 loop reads CASSGLCYRGLSGYTF. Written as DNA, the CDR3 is TGTGCAAGCAGTGGACTGTGCTACAGGGGGCTGAGTGGCTACACCTTC.

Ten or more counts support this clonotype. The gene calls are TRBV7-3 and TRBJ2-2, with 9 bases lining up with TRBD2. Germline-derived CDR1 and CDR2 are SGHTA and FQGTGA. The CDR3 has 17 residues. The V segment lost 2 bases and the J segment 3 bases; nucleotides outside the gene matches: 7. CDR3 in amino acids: CASSLAVVAGDTGELFF. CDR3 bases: TGTGCCAGCAGCTTAGCAGTGGTAGCGGGGGACACCGGGGAGCTGTTTTTT.